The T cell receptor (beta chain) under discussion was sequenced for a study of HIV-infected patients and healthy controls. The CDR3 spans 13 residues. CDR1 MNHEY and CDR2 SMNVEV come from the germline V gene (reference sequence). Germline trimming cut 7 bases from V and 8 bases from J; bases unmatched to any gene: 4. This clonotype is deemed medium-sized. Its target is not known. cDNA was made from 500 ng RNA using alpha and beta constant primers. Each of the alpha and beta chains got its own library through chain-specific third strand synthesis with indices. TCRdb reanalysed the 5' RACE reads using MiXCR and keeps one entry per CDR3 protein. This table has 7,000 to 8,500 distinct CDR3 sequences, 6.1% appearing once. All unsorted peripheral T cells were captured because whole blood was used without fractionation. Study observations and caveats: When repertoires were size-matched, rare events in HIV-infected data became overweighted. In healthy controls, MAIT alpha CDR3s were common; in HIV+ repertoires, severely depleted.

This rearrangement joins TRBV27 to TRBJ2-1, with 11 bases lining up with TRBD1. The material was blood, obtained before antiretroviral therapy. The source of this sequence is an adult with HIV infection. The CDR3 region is CASKGQGGDEQFF. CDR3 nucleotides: TGTGCCAGCAAGGGACAGGGGGGCGATGAGCAGTTCTTC.